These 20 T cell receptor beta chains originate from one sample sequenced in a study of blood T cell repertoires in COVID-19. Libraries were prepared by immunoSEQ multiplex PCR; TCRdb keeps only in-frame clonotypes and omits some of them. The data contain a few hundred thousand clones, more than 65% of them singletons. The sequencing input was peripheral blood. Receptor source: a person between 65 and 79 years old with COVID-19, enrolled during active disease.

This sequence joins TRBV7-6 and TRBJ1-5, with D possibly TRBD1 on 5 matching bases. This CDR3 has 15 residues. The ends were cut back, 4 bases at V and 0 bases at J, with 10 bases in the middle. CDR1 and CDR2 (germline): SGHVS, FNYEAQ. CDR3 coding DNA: TGTGCCAGCAGCTCCTCCGACAGTAGCAATCAGCCCCAGCATTTT. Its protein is CASSSSDSSNQPQHF. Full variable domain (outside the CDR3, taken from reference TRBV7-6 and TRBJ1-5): GAGVSQSPRYKVTKRGQDVALRCDPISGHVSLYWYRQALGQGPEFLTYFNYEAQQDKSGLPNDRFSAERPEGSISTLTIQRTEQRDSAMYRCASSSSDSSNQPQHFGDGTRLSIL.

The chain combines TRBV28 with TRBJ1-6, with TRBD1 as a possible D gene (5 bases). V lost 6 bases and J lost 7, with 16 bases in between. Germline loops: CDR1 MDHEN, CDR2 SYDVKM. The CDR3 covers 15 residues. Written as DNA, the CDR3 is TGTGCCAGCAGAGCCCCACCGGGGGGGAATTCACCCCTCCACTTT. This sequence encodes CASRAPPGGNSPLHF.

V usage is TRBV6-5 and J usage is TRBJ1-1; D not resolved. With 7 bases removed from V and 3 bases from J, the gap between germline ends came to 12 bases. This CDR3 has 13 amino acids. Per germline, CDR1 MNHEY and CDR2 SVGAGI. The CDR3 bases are TGTGCCAGCACCACGAGGGTGGACACTGAAGCTTTCTTT. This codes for CASTTRVDTEAFF.

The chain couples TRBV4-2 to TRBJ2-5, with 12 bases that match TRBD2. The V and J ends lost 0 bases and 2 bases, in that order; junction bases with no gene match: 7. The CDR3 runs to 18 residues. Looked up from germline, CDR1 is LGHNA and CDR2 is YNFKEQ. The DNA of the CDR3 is TGTGCCAGCAGCCAAGATTGGCTAGCGGGGGGGGGACAAGAGACCCAGTACTTC. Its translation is CASSQDWLAGGGQETQYF.

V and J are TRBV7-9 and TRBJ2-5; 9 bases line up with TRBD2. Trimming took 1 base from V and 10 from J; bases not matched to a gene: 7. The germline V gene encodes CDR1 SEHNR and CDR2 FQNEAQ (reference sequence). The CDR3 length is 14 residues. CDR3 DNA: TGTGCCAGCAGCTTAGGGGCGGGAGGGCCTGACCAGTACTTC. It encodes CASSLGAGGPDQYF.

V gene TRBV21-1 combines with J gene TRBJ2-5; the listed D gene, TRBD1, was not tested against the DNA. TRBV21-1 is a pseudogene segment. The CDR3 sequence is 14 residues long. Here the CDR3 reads CASSKVQGGETQYF. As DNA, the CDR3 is TGTGCCAGCAGCAAAGTCCAGGGCGGAGAGACCCAGTACTTC.

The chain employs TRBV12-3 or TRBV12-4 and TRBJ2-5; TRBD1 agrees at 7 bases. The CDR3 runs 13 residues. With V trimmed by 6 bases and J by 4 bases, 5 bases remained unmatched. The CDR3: CASRSTGRETQYF. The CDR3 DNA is TGTGCCAGCAGGTCGACAGGGAGAGAGACCCAGTACTTC.

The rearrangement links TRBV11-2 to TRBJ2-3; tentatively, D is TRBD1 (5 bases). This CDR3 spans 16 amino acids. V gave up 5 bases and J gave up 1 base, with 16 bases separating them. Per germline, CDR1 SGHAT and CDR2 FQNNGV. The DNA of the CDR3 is TGTGCCAGCAGCCAACCGACAGCCGCTGGCACAGATACGCAGTATTTT. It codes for CASSQPTAAGTDTQYF.

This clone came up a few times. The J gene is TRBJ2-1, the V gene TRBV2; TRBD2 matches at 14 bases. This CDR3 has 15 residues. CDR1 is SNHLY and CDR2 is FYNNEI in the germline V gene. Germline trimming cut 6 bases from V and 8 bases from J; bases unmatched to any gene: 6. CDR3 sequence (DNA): TGTGCCAGCAGGAGACTAGCGGGAGGGGGCGATGAGCAGTTCTTC. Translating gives CASRRLAGGGDEQFF.

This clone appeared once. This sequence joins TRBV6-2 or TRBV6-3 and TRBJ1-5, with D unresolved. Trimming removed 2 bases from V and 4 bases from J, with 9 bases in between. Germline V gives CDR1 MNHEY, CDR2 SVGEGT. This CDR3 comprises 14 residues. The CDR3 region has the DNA TGTGCCAGCAGTTACCGGGAGTCTAATCAGCCCCAGCATTTT. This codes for CASSYRESNQPQHF.

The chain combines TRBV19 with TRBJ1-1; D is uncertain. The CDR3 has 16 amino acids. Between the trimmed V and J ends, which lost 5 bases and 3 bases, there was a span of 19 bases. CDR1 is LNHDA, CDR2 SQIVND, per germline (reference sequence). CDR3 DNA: TGTGCCAGTAGTCCCCTGAGGGTTTTCGTCGACACTGAAGCTTTCTTT. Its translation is CASSPLRVFVDTEAFF.

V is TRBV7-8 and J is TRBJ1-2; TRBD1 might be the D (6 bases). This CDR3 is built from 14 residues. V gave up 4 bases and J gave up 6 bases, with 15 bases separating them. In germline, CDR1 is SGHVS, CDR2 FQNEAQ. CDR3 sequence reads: CASSSLEDRNGYTF. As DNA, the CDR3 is TGTGCCAGCAGCTCTCTCGAGGACAGAAATGGCTACACCTTC. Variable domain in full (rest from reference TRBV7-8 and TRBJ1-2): GAGVSQSPRYKVAKRGQDVALRCDPISGHVSLFWYQQALGQGPEFLTYFQNEAQLDKSGLPSDRFFAERPEGSVSTLKIQRTQQEDSAVYLCASSSLEDRNGYTFGSGTRLTVV.

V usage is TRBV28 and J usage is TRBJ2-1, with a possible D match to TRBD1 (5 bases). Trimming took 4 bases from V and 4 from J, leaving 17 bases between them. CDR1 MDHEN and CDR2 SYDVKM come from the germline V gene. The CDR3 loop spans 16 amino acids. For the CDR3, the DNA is TGTGCCAGCAGTTCCAGACCGATGGACATTTACAATGAGCAGTTCTTC. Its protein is CASSSRPMDIYNEQFF.

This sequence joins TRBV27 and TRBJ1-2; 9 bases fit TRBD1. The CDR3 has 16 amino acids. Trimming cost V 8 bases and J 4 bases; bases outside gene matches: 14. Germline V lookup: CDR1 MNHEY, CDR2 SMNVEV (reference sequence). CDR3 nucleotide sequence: TGTGCCAGCGGTAACCCGGGACAGGGCGTTATCTATGGCTACACCTTC. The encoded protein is CASGNPGQGVIYGYTF.

CDR3 bases: TGTGCCAGCAGCCTGGACGGGGGGCGCCATGGCTACACCTTC. This encodes CASSLDGGRHGYTF. The chain links TRBV5-5 to TRBJ1-2; the D gene is possibly TRBD1 (6 bases). The CDR3 sequence is 14 residues long. Germline CDR1 SGHKS, CDR2 YYEKEE (reference sequence). Trimming stripped 4 bases from V and 6 bases from J, with 16 bases between.

The CDR3 region is CASSLGDRGNEKLFF. In DNA form, the CDR3 reads TGTGCCAGCAGCTTAGGGGACAGGGGGAATGAAAAACTGTTTTTT. The chain couples TRBV7-2 to TRBJ1-4; 11 nucleotides line up with TRBD1. Germline CDR1 and CDR2: SGHTA and FQGNSA. The CDR3 sequence is 15 residues long. Trimming at V came to 1 base and at J to 5 bases, leaving 0 bases not matched to a gene.

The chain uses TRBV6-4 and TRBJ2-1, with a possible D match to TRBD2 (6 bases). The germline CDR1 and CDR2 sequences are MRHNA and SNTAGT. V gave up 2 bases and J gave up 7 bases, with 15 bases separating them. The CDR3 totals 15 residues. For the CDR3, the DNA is TGTGCCAGCAGTGACCCCCCGGCGGGGCTAAATGAGCAGTTCTTC. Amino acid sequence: CASSDPPAGLNEQFF.

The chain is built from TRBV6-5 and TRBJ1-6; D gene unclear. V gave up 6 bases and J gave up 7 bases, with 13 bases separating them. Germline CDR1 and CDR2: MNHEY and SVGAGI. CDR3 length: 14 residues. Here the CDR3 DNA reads TGTGCCAGCAGGCCCCCGGGTGTAAATTCACCCCTCCACTTT. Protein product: CASRPPGVNSPLHF.

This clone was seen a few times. The CDR3 bases are TGTGCCAGCGGGAAGGGGGTCAAAATCTACAATGAGCAGTTCTTC. It is translated as CASGKGVKIYNEQFF. The genes are TRBV5-6 and TRBJ2-1, with a weak D call TRBD1 (6 bases). V was clipped by 7 bases and J by 3 bases, with 17 bases between them. Germline-derived CDR1 and CDR2 are SGHDT and YYEEEE. The CDR3 spans 15 residues.

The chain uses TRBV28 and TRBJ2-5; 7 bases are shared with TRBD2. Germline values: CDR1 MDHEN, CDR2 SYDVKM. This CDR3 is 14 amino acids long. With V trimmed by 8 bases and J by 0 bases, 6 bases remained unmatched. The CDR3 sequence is CASSLSGDQETQYF. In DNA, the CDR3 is TGTGCCAGCTCCCTGAGCGGGGACCAAGAGACCCAGTACTTC.